The 18 T cell receptor beta chains below come from one sample, sequenced in a study of identical twins. TCRdb redid the calling of the 5' RACE reads with MiXCR, one entry per CDR3 protein. The table lists hundreds of thousands of distinct CDR3 sequences, 8% to 9% of them singletons. This sample was shared with a second study, whose subject was yellow fever vaccine responses in identical twins.

Material: PBMCs. The receptors originated from a woman younger than 35 in good health.

In its sample, this clonotype was seen a few times. V and J are TRBV4-2 and TRBJ2-7, with D possibly being TRBD1 or TRBD2 (5 bases each). In germline, CDR1 is LGHNA, CDR2 YNFKEQ. V dropped 8 bases and J dropped 6 bases, with 17 bases sitting between them. This CDR3 is built from 13 residues. The CDR3 loop reads CASGDPRNREQYF. The DNA for the CDR3 is TGTGCCAGCGGGGACCCCCGTAACCGCGAGCAGTACTTC.

The chain is built from TRBV19 and TRBJ2-7, with D perhaps matching TRBD1 or TRBD2 (5 bases each). V was pared by 2 bases and J by 9 bases, with 8 bases between. This CDR3 spans 11 amino acids. The germline V gene encodes CDR1 LNHDA and CDR2 SQIVND (reference sequence). CDR3 sequence: CASSISGTQYF. In DNA form, the CDR3 reads TGTGCCAGTAGTATATCGGGGACGCAGTACTTC.

This clonotype occurred many times. The chain is built from TRBV2 and TRBJ1-6; 8 bases match TRBD1. Germline values: CDR1 SNHLY, CDR2 FYNNEI. The length of the CDR3 is 14 residues. After removal of 7 bases from V and 10 bases from J, the junction contained 9 bases not matched to a gene. In DNA form, the CDR3 reads TGTGCCAGCAAGGGCAGGGGGCTAGACTCACCCCTCCACTTT. Translating it yields CASKGRGLDSPLHF.

This clonotype has more than one count but fewer than ten. This chain connects TRBV9 to TRBJ2-3; 7 bases agree with TRBD2. The V and J ends lost 0 bases and 1 base, in that order; junction bases with no gene match: 5. This CDR3 spans 16 amino acids. CDR1 and CDR2 (germline): SGDLS, YYNGEE. CDR3 sequence: CASSVERGLGTDTQYF. The DNA of the CDR3 is TGTGCCAGCAGCGTAGAGCGGGGCCTTGGCACAGATACGCAGTATTTT.

This clonotype occurred many times. The chain uses TRBV13 and TRBJ2-5, with TRBD2 as a possible D gene (5 bases). This CDR3 has 14 residues. V dropped 4 bases and J dropped 4 bases, with 13 bases sitting between them. The germline CDR1 and CDR2 sequences are PRHDT and FYEKMQ (reference sequence). CDR3 DNA sequence: TGTGCCAGCAGCTCCCGGACTGGATCAGAGACCCAGTACTTC. Amino acids: CASSSRTGSETQYF. The full variable domain, in which reference TRBV13 and TRBJ2-5 provide the parts outside the CDR3, is AAGVIQSPRHLIKEKRETATLKCYPIPRHDTVYWYQQGPGQDPQFLISFYEKMQSDKGSIPDRFSAQQFSDYHSELNMSSLELGDSALYFCASSSRTGSETQYFGPGTRLLVL.

The chain links TRBV20-1 to TRBJ2-5, with 7 bases identical to TRBD1. The CDR3 loop spans 15 amino acids. The germline V gene encodes CDR1 DFQATT and CDR2 SNEGSKA (reference sequence). The ends lost 0 bases at V and 4 bases at J; junction bases unmatched: 8. The CDR3 DNA reads as TGCAGTGCTAGAGATTCTAACAGGGGTCGAGAGACCCAGTACTTC. Amino acid sequence: CSARDSNRGRETQYF.

J is TRBJ1-1 and V is TRBV19, with D perhaps TRBD1 (6 bases). This CDR3 spans 16 amino acids. Deletions cut 5 bases from V and 4 bases from J, with 20 bases between. Germline-derived CDR1 and CDR2 are LNHDA and SQIVND (reference sequence). CDR3: CASSANSVRGGTEAFF. CDR3 DNA: TGTGCCAGTAGTGCAAACTCAGTCCGAGGGGGCACTGAAGCTTTCTTT.

This clonotype was detected a few times. The rearrangement links TRBV10-3 to TRBJ2-7; TRBD1 aligns across 8 bases. This CDR3 contains 15 residues. CDR1 is ENHRY, CDR2 SYGVKD, per germline. V lost 5 bases and J lost 0; bases outside the gene matches: 6. The CDR3 reads CAISKGQVDSYEQYF. The CDR3 bases are TGTGCCATCAGTAAGGGACAGGTAGACTCCTACGAGCAGTACTTC.

This clonotype was seen repeatedly, ten times or more. The genes are TRBV24-1 and TRBJ2-2; 7 bases align to TRBD1. J was trimmed by 0 bases and V by 9 bases; bases with no gene match: 6. The CDR3 runs 15 residues. Germline CDR1 KGHDR, CDR2 SFDVKD. The CDR3 DNA reads as TGTGCCACCCAAACCACAGGGGCGAACACCGGGGAGCTGTTTTTT. Its translation is CATQTTGANTGELFF.

This clonotype was seen a handful of times. V is TRBV6-1 and J is TRBJ1-1; D remains ambiguous. Per the germline V gene, CDR1 is MNHNS and CDR2 is SASEGT. V was trimmed by 4 bases and J by 4 bases, leaving 10 bases between them. The CDR3 sequence is 13 residues long. The CDR3 sequence: CASSATQGTEAFF. The CDR3 DNA sequence: TGTGCCAGCAGTGCGACGCAAGGCACTGAAGCTTTCTTT.

This clonotype was observed a handful of times. The chain employs TRBV28 and TRBJ2-1; a possible D gene is TRBD2 (5 bases). Trimming removed 3 bases from V and 5 bases from J, with 11 bases in between. This CDR3 is built from 14 residues. Looked up from germline, CDR1 is MDHEN and CDR2 is SYDVKM. CDR3 sequence: CASSLREFHNEQFF. CDR3 nucleotides: TGTGCCAGCAGTTTGAGGGAGTTCCACAATGAGCAGTTCTTC.

This clonotype was observed many times. V is TRBV20-1 and J is TRBJ2-2; 9 nucleotides agree with TRBD2. Germline lookup yields CDR1 DFQATT and CDR2 SNEGSKA (reference sequence). The CDR3 covers 15 residues. With V trimmed by 3 bases and J by 1 base, 3 bases remained unmatched. CDR3 amino acids: CSARLAGLNTGELFF. Here the CDR3 DNA reads TGCAGTGCTAGGCTAGCGGGACTGAACACCGGGGAGCTGTTTTTT.

The chain employs TRBV5-1 and TRBJ2-3, with D possibly matching TRBD1 (6 bases). The germline V gene encodes CDR1 SGHRS and CDR2 YFSETQ. With 6 bases removed from V and 9 bases from J, the gap between germline ends came to 20 bases. This CDR3 is 14 amino acids long. The CDR3 loop is CASTYEAEGETQYF. For the CDR3, the DNA is TGCGCCAGCACCTACGAAGCAGAGGGGGAAACGCAGTATTTT.

V gene TRBV30 combines with J gene TRBJ2-2, with 8 bases lining up with TRBD2. V gave up 0 bases and J gave up 6 bases; unmatched junction bases: 3. Looked up from germline, CDR1 is GTSNPN and CDR2 is SVGIG (reference sequence). This CDR3 is built from 14 residues. This CDR3 is CAWSVLAVAGELFF. CDR3 in DNA: TGTGCCTGGAGTGTACTAGCGGTAGCCGGGGAGCTGTTTTTT.

The J gene is TRBJ2-3, the V gene TRBV18; D uncertain. Trimming shortened V by 4 bases and J by 0 bases, and 11 bases separated the two germline ends. The CDR3 sequence is 15 residues long. Germline assignment: CDR1 KGHSH and CDR2 LQKENI. Written as DNA, the CDR3 is TGTGCCAGCTCACGCCGTGCTGATAGCACAGATACGCAGTATTTT. The encoded protein is CASSRRADSTDTQYF.

The rearrangement uses TRBV5-5 and TRBJ2-3, with 7 bases matching TRBD1. Germline V gives CDR1 SGHKS, CDR2 YYEKEE (reference sequence). There are 15 residues in the CDR3. V was pared by 2 bases and J by 0 bases, with 3 bases of the junction left unmatched. The CDR3 nucleotides read TGTGCCAGCAGCTTCGGGACAGCTAGCACAGATACGCAGTATTTT. Protein: CASSFGTASTDTQYF.

This clonotype came up a few times. The chain uses TRBV11-2 and TRBJ2-2, with D possibly TRBD1 on 6 matching bases. Germline V gene data show CDR1 as SGHAT and CDR2 as FQNNGV. V was shortened by 5 bases and J by 4 bases, with 14 bases between the two germline ends. CDR3 length: 15 residues. The DNA for the CDR3 is TGTGCCAGCAGCGTACAGGGTACAGTCACCGGGGAGCTGTTTTTT. Its translation is CASSVQGTVTGELFF.

The CDR3 region has the DNA TGTGCCAGCATCCCGGACTGGGGGGGGACCCAGTACTTC. Residues: CASIPDWGGTQYF. The rearrangement uses TRBV7-8 and TRBJ2-5; 7 bases align to TRBD2. This CDR3 has 13 amino acids. Unmatched junction bases numbered 9, after V lost 7 bases and J lost 7 bases. Germline assignment: CDR1 SGHVS and CDR2 FQNEAQ.